This entry concerns a single T cell receptor (beta chain). Original analysis: From reference gene primer amplification, estimates of nucleated cell counts were derived. Sequencing used immunoSEQ multiplex PCR; TCRdb keeps in-frame clones, though not all of them. From that table come the V and J calls and clone size; the DNA was used to work out D and trimming. Among approximately 210,000 clones listed, roughly 90% were seen once. This specimen comes from a study of blood T cell repertoires in COVID-19. Across the study: The study drew acute and convalescent COVID-19 samples from the United States, Italy and Spain.

The J segment lost 5 bases and the V segment lost 3 bases, leaving 2 bases of the junction unmatched. There are 13 residues in the CDR3. Germline CDR1 is SGHNT and CDR2 is YYREEE (reference sequence). Material: peripheral blood. The clonotype was recovered from a young man who had recovered from COVID-19. V and J are TRBV5-4 and TRBJ1-1, with TRBD1 identical over 9 bases. The CDR3 coding sequence is TGTGCCAGCAGCTGGGACAGGGAAACTGAAGCTTTCTTT. Translated: CASSWDRETEAFF.